This T cell receptor beta chain was obtained from a study of T cells in narcolepsy. Germline CDR1 and CDR2: SGHTA and FQGNSA. CDR3 length: 14 residues. V lost 7 bases and J lost 4, with 17 bases in between. A word on this clone: Its specificity is unknown.

Points from the study as a whole: HCRT-specific and TRIB2-specific autoreactive clonotypes appeared among same-patient CSF and blood CD4+ clonotypes. In some patient and control memory CD4+ samples, autoreactive clones were absent. Reportedly, autoreactive clonotypes were serially detected in patients' blood but not controls'.

The table came from immunoSEQ multiplex PCR; TCRdb's copy has only in-frame clones and leaves some out. The profile shows approximately 25,000 clones, less than 70% of them singletons. The TCR comes from a human donor in good health. Sequencing was performed on memory (CD45RA-) CD4+ T cells from blood. V gene TRBV7-2 combines with J gene TRBJ2-7; D may correspond to TRBD1 or TRBD2 (5 bases each). The CDR3 coding sequence is TGTGCCAGCAACGCCCTCCTCGGGGCGTACGAGCAGTACTTC. This gives the protein CASNALLGAYEQYF.